These 5 T cell receptor beta chains were sequenced from one sample in a study of Graves' ophthalmopathy and Graves' hyperthyroidism. Scientists amplified the TCR beta CDR3 regions from RNA transcripts. Second-round multiplex PCR followed a first-round RT-PCR using HTBI primers. TCRdb independently ran MiXCR on the multiplex PCR reads; one entry per CDR3 protein. This sample has over a million distinct CDR3 sequences, with about 35% found just once. The sequenced material came from peripheral blood or thyroid tissue (not recorded which). Receptors were obtained from an adult man with Graves' hyperthyroidism.

Points on this clonotype: This is likely a read error, given that the CDR3 carries no conserved phenylalanine or tryptophan at its end. Here the CDR3 reads CASSLALTDYGYTV. For the CDR3, the DNA is TGTGCCAGCAGCTTAGCTCTGACAGACTATGGCTACACCGTC. The V and J genes are TRBV7-2 and TRBJ1-2; D possibly corresponds to TRBD1 (5 bases). Trimming took 0 bases from V and 3 from J, leaving 8 bases between them. Germline assignment: CDR1 SGHTA and CDR2 FQGNSA. The CDR3 extends over 14 amino acids.

This clonotype was seen a handful of times. This may arise from a read error, as a much more abundant clone is one base away. This chain uses TRBV7-3 with TRBJ1-1, with D possibly matching TRBD1 (5 bases). CDR3 length: 13 residues. Germline CDR1 is SGHTA and CDR2 is FQGTGA. The CDR3 DNA sequence: TGTGCCAGCAGCTTGGGACGGGAGACTGAAGCTTCCTTT. Protein: CASSLGRETEASF.

This CDR3 reads CASSPYMAGELFF. The CDR3 DNA sequence: TGTGCCAGCAGCCCATACATGGCTGGGGAGCTGTTTTTT. The chain links TRBV7-9 to TRBJ2-2; D remains unclear. With 5 bases removed from V and 8 bases from J, the gap between germline ends came to 12 bases. Germline-derived CDR1 and CDR2 are SEHNR and FQNEAQ (reference sequence). This CDR3 spans 13 amino acids.

This clonotype was counted a single time. The V gene is TRBV12-3 or TRBV12-4, the J gene TRBJ1-6; tentatively, D is TRBD1 (6 bases). Trimming stripped 3 bases from V and 10 bases from J, with 10 bases between. The CDR3 consists of 13 residues. DNA for the CDR3: TGTGCCAGCAGTTTTACCAGGGGCTCACCCCTCCACTTT. It is translated as CASSFTRGSPLHF.

The chain recombines TRBV7-7 with TRBJ1-2; D might be TRBD1 (5 bases). The CDR3 spans 15 residues. V lost 6 bases, J lost 0 bases, and 14 bases lay in between. The germline V gene encodes CDR1 SSHAT and CDR2 FNYEAQ (reference sequence). This chain's CDR3 is CASRSGAQANYGYTF. The CDR3, as DNA: TGTGCCAGCAGGTCTGGGGCCCAAGCTAACTATGGCTACACCTTC. Drawing the rest from reference TRBV7-7 and TRBJ1-2, the complete variable domain is GAGVSQSPRYKVTKRGQDVTLRCDPISSHATLYWYQQALGQGPEFLTYFNYEAQPDKSGLPSDRFSAERPEGSISTLTIQRTEQRDSAMYRCASRSGAQANYGYTFGSGTRLTVV.